This T cell receptor beta chain was captured by sequencing in a study of identical twins. Broader study findings: Weaker excess twin sharing was observed in beta out-of-frame sequences.

This clonotype appeared a few times. What it recognizes is unknown. Everyone who donated was a healthy Caucasian. Germline CDR1 is MDHEN and CDR2 is SYDVKM. The CDR3 consists of 17 residues. Trimming cost V 8 bases and J 6 bases; bases outside gene matches: 12. Template switching supplied a universal primer site; unique molecular identifiers were carried on the cDNA. TCRdb re-analysed the 5' RACE reads in MiXCR, keeping a single row per CDR3 protein. The sample holds about 700,000 distinct CDR3 sequences; around 8.6% are singletons and the top ten take approximately 0.96%. These data also formed part of another study, on yellow fever vaccine responses in identical twins.

Sequencing used PBMCs. This clonotype was obtained from a young woman in good health. V gene TRBV28 combines with J gene TRBJ2-1; 14 bases are a match to TRBD2. CDR3 residues: CASRGTSGRYGGNEQFF. DNA for the CDR3: TGTGCCAGCCGGGGGACTAGCGGGAGATATGGAGGCAATGAGCAGTTCTTC.